Listed below are T cell receptor beta chains from one sample, sequenced in a study of T-cell memory formation after mild COVID-19. In TCRdb, the 5' RACE reads were re-called with MiXCR into one record per CDR3 protein. This table has about 400,000 distinct CDR3 sequences, under 25% appearing once. The specimen was PBMCs or a T cell subset sorted from them (not recorded which). These receptors came from an adult woman who had mild COVID-19 (a few samples of this study predate the infection). Cell type and time point are not known. The CDR3 runs from the conserved cysteine through the conserved F or W. D genes are given only for firm matches. For some rows the clone size is stated as once, few or many, or as a class when expanded; others skip it.

J: TRBJ2-3; D: TRBD2; size: once; V: TRBV7-8; CDR3: CASSPGLAGTTQYF; DNA: TGTGCCAGCAGCCCGGGACTAGCGGGGACTACGCAGTATTTT
J: TRBJ1-2; D: .; size: .; V: TRBV6-1; CDR3: CASSEQRARYTF; DNA: TGTGCCAGCAGTGAACAGAGGGCCCGCTACACCTTC
J: TRBJ2-1; D: .; size: few; V: TRBV15; CDR3: CATSRVASSGYEQFF; DNA: TGTGCCACCAGCAGAGTGGCCTCGTCGGGGTATGAGCAGTTCTTC
J: TRBJ2-1; D: .; size: .; V: TRBV4-1; CDR3: CASSQDRRGAARTPGRFF; DNA: TGCGCCAGCAGCCAAGATCGGAGGGGCGCCGCCCGAACCCCCGGACGGTTCTTC
J: TRBJ1-2; D: .; size: .; V: TRBV7-2; CDR3: CAHAPTGVNYGYTF; DNA: TGTGCCCACGCCCCCACCGGAGTTAACTATGGCTACACCTTC
J: TRBJ1-6; D: TRBD1; size: .; V: TRBV18; CDR3: CASSSPDRASPLHF; DNA: TGTGCCAGCTCATCCCCGGACAGGGCCTCACCCCTCCACTTT
J: TRBJ2-3; D: .; size: few; V: TRBV7-9; CDR3: CASSLAGASEVDTQYF; DNA: TGTGCCAGCAGCTTAGCGGGGGCTAGTGAGGTAGATACGCAGTATTTT
J: TRBJ2-3; D: TRBD1; size: .; V: TRBV18; CDR3: CASSPLGQGVRKSTDTQYF; DNA: TGTGCCAGCTCACCACTAGGACAGGGAGTCAGGAAAAGCACAGATACGCAGTATTTT
J: TRBJ2-1; D: TRBD2; size: few; V: TRBV7-2; CDR3: CASKTGTSGYNEQFF; DNA: TGTGCCAGCAAGACCGGGACTAGCGGTTACAATGAGCAGTTCTTC
J: TRBJ2-2; D: .; size: many; V: TRBV7-9; CDR3: CASSTNTGELFF; DNA: TGTGCCAGCAGCACCAACACCGGGGAGCTGTTTTTT
J: TRBJ2-7; D: .; size: .; V: TRBV7-2; CDR3: CASSPPWGEQYF; DNA: TGTGCCAGCAGCCCGCCCTGGGGCGAGCAGTACTTC
J: TRBJ1-3; D: .; size: few; V: TRBV7-2; CDR3: CASSLKQGHSGNTIYF; DNA: TGTGCCAGCAGTCTCAAACAGGGTCACTCTGGAAACACCATATATTTT
J: TRBJ1-2; D: .; size: few; V: TRBV7-2; CDR3: CASSLGWGIYGYTF; DNA: TGTGCCAGCAGCTTAGGATGGGGGATTTATGGCTACACCTTC
J: TRBJ2-1; D: .; size: .; V: TRBV3-2; CDR3: CASSSQPGLAGARSYNEQFF; DNA: TGTGCCAGCAGCTCTCAACCGGGACTAGCGGGAGCCCGCTCCTACAATGAGCAGTTCTTC
J: TRBJ2-7; D: .; size: .; V: TRBV12-3/TRBV12-4; CDR3: CASSRHVSEQYF; DNA: TGTGCCAGCAGCAGACATGTTTCCGAGCAGTACTTC
J: TRBJ2-5; D: .; size: .; V: TRBV24-1; CDR3: CATSDFTEETQYF; DNA: TGTGCCACCAGTGATTTTACTGAAGAGACCCAGTACTTC
J: TRBJ2-7; D: TRBD2; size: .; V: TRBV29-1; CDR3: CSVQSAGDPHEQYF; DNA: TGCAGCGTCCAGTCGGCGGGAGACCCCCACGAGCAGTACTTC
J: TRBJ2-1; D: .; size: few; V: TRBV12-3/TRBV12-4; CDR3: CASSWEDNSGSSYNEQFF; DNA: TGTGCCAGCAGTTGGGAGGATAATAGCGGAAGCTCCTACAATGAGCAGTTCTTC
J: TRBJ2-3; D: TRBD2; size: .; V: TRBV6-5; CDR3: CASKTAGYTDTQYF; DNA: TGTGCCAGCAAGACAGCGGGGTACACAGATACGCAGTATTTT
J: TRBJ1-5; D: TRBD1; size: few; V: TRBV19; CDR3: CASTQGGTGVGQPQHF; DNA: TGTGCCAGTACCCAAGGAGGGACAGGGGTCGGCCAGCCCCAGCATTTT
J: TRBJ2-1; D: .; size: .; V: TRBV24-1; CDR3: CATSDSRESSYNEQFF; DNA: TGTGCCACCAGTGATTCCCGGGAGAGCTCCTACAATGAGCAGTTCTTC
J: TRBJ1-1; D: .; size: .; V: TRBV5-1; CDR3: CASSFSGQNTEAFF; DNA: TGCGCCAGCAGCTTTTCAGGACAGAACACTGAAGCTTTCTTT
J: TRBJ2-7; D: .; size: .; V: TRBV4-2; CDR3: CASSQQGGPSYEQYF; DNA: TGTGCCAGCAGCCAACAAGGAGGGCCCTCCTACGAGCAGTACTTC
J: TRBJ2-6; D: .; size: few; V: TRBV7-9; CDR3: CASSLLWSGANVLTF; DNA: TGTGCCAGCAGCTTACTTTGGTCTGGGGCCAACGTCCTGACTTTC
J: TRBJ2-1; D: .; size: few; V: TRBV24-1; CDR3: CATSTSVGEQFF; DNA: TGTGCCACCTCTACAAGTGTAGGTGAGCAGTTCTTC
J: TRBJ1-1; D: .; size: .; V: TRBV29-1; CDR3: CSGRHLGTEAFF; DNA: TGCAGCGGGAGACACTTAGGGACTGAAGCTTTCTTT
J: TRBJ1-2; D: .; size: .; V: TRBV7-2; CDR3: CASSFRGRANYGYTF; DNA: TGTGCCAGCAGCTTTCGCGGCAGGGCGAACTATGGCTACACCTTC
J: TRBJ2-6; D: TRBD1; size: .; V: TRBV15; CDR3: CATSRDRGVTGANVLTF; DNA: TGTGCCACCAGTAGGGACAGGGGTGTGACTGGGGCCAACGTCCTGACTTTC
J: TRBJ2-7; D: .; size: few; V: TRBV9; CDR3: CASSHGPLYEQYF; DNA: TGTGCCAGCAGTCATGGACCACTGTACGAGCAGTACTTC
J: TRBJ2-2; D: TRBD1; size: few; V: TRBV20-1; CDR3: CSASGTVGGELFF; DNA: TGCAGTGCTAGCGGGACAGTTGGCGGGGAGCTGTTTTTT
J: TRBJ2-5; D: .; size: .; V: TRBV24-1; CDR3: CATAGNSETQYF; DNA: TGTGCCACGGCAGGGAATTCGGAGACCCAGTACTTC
J: TRBJ2-2; D: .; size: .; V: TRBV30; CDR3: CASRPGSANTGELFF; DNA: TGTGCCTCACGCCCAGGGTCAGCGAACACCGGGGAGCTGTTTTTT
J: TRBJ2-7; D: .; size: .; V: TRBV29-1; CDR3: CSVTTGIPYEQYF; DNA: TGCAGCGTGACTACAGGGATCCCCTACGAGCAGTACTTC
J: TRBJ1-2; D: .; size: few; V: TRBV29-1; CDR3: CSVSPDPNYGYTF; DNA: TGCAGCGTCAGTCCAGACCCTAACTATGGCTACACCTTC
J: TRBJ2-1; D: .; size: .; V: TRBV20-1; CDR3: CSKGPGGEQFF; DNA: TGCAGTAAAGGTCCTGGAGGTGAGCAGTTCTTC
J: TRBJ2-7; D: .; size: .; V: TRBV20-1; CDR3: CSAYMAATVFPYEQYF; DNA: TGCAGTGCGTATATGGCCGCGACAGTGTTCCCCTACGAGCAGTACTTC
J: TRBJ2-1; D: .; size: few; V: TRBV20-1; CDR3: CSASSAGEQFF; DNA: TGCAGTGCTAGTTCTGCAGGAGAGCAGTTCTTC
J: TRBJ2-3; D: .; size: .; V: TRBV10-3; CDR3: CAISESTAGWERDTQYF; DNA: TGTGCCATCAGTGAGTCGACGGCAGGCTGGGAGAGGGATACGCAGTATTTT
J: TRBJ1-2; D: .; size: .; V: TRBV6-1; CDR3: CASSDVPVLNGYTF; DNA: TGTGCCAGCAGTGATGTTCCGGTCCTAAATGGCTACACCTTC
J: TRBJ2-5; D: TRBD1; size: few; V: TRBV24-1; CDR3: CATSESGTGGEETQYF; DNA: TGTGCCACCAGTGAATCCGGGACAGGGGGGGAAGAGACCCAGTACTTC
J: TRBJ2-3; D: .; size: .; V: TRBV11-2; CDR3: CASSSWKGQDTQYF; DNA: TGTGCCAGCAGCTCCTGGAAGGGCCAAGATACGCAGTATTTT
J: TRBJ1-1; D: .; size: few; V: TRBV11-1; CDR3: CASSPRGTLNTEAFF; DNA: TGTGCCAGCAGCCCCCGGGGGACCCTGAACACTGAAGCTTTCTTT
J: TRBJ2-7; D: .; size: few; V: TRBV12-3/TRBV12-4; CDR3: CASSRTLYEQYF; DNA: TGTGCCAGCAGCCGGACACTTTACGAGCAGTACTTC
J: TRBJ2-4; D: .; size: .; V: TRBV18; CDR3: CASSPRAPPENIQYF; DNA: TGTGCCAGCTCACCAAGGGCCCCGCCGGAAAACATTCAGTACTTC
J: TRBJ2-4; D: TRBD1; size: .; V: TRBV2; CDR3: CASREAGGRYIQYF; DNA: TGTGCCAGCAGGGAGGCAGGGGGCCGTTACATTCAGTACTTC
J: TRBJ1-5; D: .; size: .; V: TRBV7-9; CDR3: CASSSQGIGQPQHF; DNA: TGTGCCAGCAGCTCTCAGGGTATCGGTCAGCCCCAGCATTTT
J: TRBJ1-4; D: TRBD1; size: few; V: TRBV7-9; CDR3: CASSPRTGYKGDEKLFF; DNA: TGTGCCAGCAGCCCACGGACAGGGTACAAGGGTGATGAAAAACTGTTTTTT
J: TRBJ2-3; D: TRBD1; size: few; V: TRBV7-2; CDR3: CASSRRTGSSTDTQYF; DNA: TGTGCCAGCAGCAGGAGGACAGGTTCTAGCACAGATACGCAGTATTTT
J: TRBJ1-5; D: .; size: .; V: TRBV6-6; CDR3: CASSYRGGNQPQHF; DNA: TGTGCCAGCAGTTACAGGGGAGGCAATCAGCCCCAGCATTTT
J: TRBJ2-3; D: .; size: few; V: TRBV7-9; CDR3: CASSYPLDVTVPYF; DNA: TGTGCCAGCAGCTACCCCCTGGACGTCACTGTCCCGTATTTT
J: TRBJ2-2; D: TRBD2; size: few; V: TRBV20-1; CDR3: CSALPGGNTGELFF; DNA: TGCAGTGCTCTTCCGGGGGGAAACACCGGGGAGCTGTTTTTT
J: TRBJ2-7; D: TRBD1; size: few; V: TRBV6-5; CDR3: CASSSPTTDRDYEQYF; DNA: TGTGCCAGCAGTTCCCCCACAACCGACAGGGACTACGAGCAGTACTTC
J: TRBJ2-1; D: .; size: .; V: TRBV7-2; CDR3: CASSRGYTYNEQFF; DNA: TGTGCCAGCAGCAGGGGATACACCTACAATGAGCAGTTCTTC
J: TRBJ2-1; D: .; size: .; V: TRBV7-8; CDR3: CASSSGRPEEQFF; DNA: TGTGCCAGCAGCTCGGGACGACCAGAAGAGCAGTTCTTC
J: TRBJ1-1; D: .; size: .; V: TRBV5-5; CDR3: CASSLEGGGSTEAFF; DNA: TGTGCCAGCAGCTTGGAGGGGGGGGGCAGCACTGAAGCTTTCTTT